This T cell receptor (beta chain) was sequenced for a study of cytomegalovirus exposure and HLA in healthy donors. PCR amplification relied on 60 Vbeta primers (plus 13 Jbeta primers). Original analysis: In a later analysis, of around 83 million unique beta chains, some 10 million appeared in at least two donors. Here immunoSEQ multiplex PCR was the method, and the copy in TCRdb shows in-frame clones only, minus some. V and J calls and clone size are copied from that table; D and trimming were computed from the DNA. The data contain approximately 190,000 clones, around 86% of them singletons. The CDR3 runs to 12 residues. CDR1 SEHNR and CDR2 FQNEAQ come from the germline V gene (reference sequence). This clone was recorded a few times. Its ends do not fully match the called genes, so a read error is possible.

Sequences were obtained from PBMCs. This sequence originates from a woman in her late teens or twenties in good health and CMV-seronegative. The chain couples TRBV7-9 to TRBJ1-5; no firm D call. The CDR3, as DNA: TGTTCCAGCAGTACGCCGCCGGAGCCCCAGCATTTT. Encoded protein: CSSSTPPEPQHF.